The 9 T cell receptor beta chains below come from one sample, sequenced in a study of cytomegalovirus exposure and HLA in healthy donors. The study ran its PCR with 60 Vbeta and 13 Jbeta primers. Repertoires were generated with immunoSEQ multiplex PCR, while TCRdb's copy carries only in-frame clones and drops some. This table holds roughly 80,000 clones, around 67% found once. The sample was PBMCs. Receptor source: a woman between 50 and 59 years old in good health and CMV-seropositive.

This chain uses TRBV18 with TRBJ1-2; D may be TRBD1 (6 bases). With 5 bases removed from V and 2 bases from J, the gap between germline ends came to 9 bases. Germline V gene data show CDR1 as KGHSH and CDR2 as LQKENI. The CDR3 is made up of 13 amino acids. The CDR3 is CASSYDRNYGYTF. The CDR3 nucleotides read TGTGCCAGCTCATACGACAGGAACTATGGCTACACCTTC.

The rearrangement links TRBV5-1 to TRBJ2-5; no clear D. The CDR3 consists of 12 residues. V lost 3 bases and J 1 base, leaving 4 bases between the germline ends. Germline lookup yields CDR1 SGHRS and CDR2 YFSETQ. The CDR3 reads CASSSSQETQYF. DNA of the CDR3: TGCGCCAGCAGCTCCTCCCAAGAGACCCAGTACTTC.

In this sample, this clone turned up a few times. The gene calls are TRBV4-1 and TRBJ2-1; 9 bases are shared with TRBD2. V dropped 4 bases and J dropped 1; count of bases not matched to a gene: 2. This CDR3 contains 15 residues. The germline V gene has CDR1 MGHRA and CDR2 YSYEKL. The CDR3 loop is CASSLLAGSYNEQFF. The CDR3 nucleotides are TGCGCCAGCAGCCTCCTAGCGGGGTCCTACAATGAGCAGTTCTTC.

The chain employs TRBV5-1 and TRBJ2-3; maybe TRBD1 (6 bases). The CDR3 is 14 amino acids. Trimming cost V 0 bases and J 6 bases, with 11 bases left between them. The germline V gene encodes CDR1 SGHRS and CDR2 YFSETQ. This chain's CDR3 is CASSLGQDLDTQYF. The CDR3 nucleotides are TGCGCCAGCAGCTTGGGACAGGATCTCGATACGCAGTATTTT.

The CDR3 nucleotides read TGCGCCAGCAGCTTGGTGGGCAGGGTTTCTTCAGATACGCAGTATTTT. This encodes CASSLVGRVSSDTQYF. This sequence joins TRBV5-1 and TRBJ2-3, with a weak D call TRBD1 (5 bases). The CDR3 extends over 16 amino acids. The germline V gene encodes CDR1 SGHRS and CDR2 YFSETQ. Trimming cost V 0 bases and J 4 bases, with 15 bases left between them.

V usage is TRBV5-4 and J usage is TRBJ2-3; 7 bases are a match to TRBD1. V gave up 4 bases and J gave up 2 bases; unmatched junction bases: 7. Per the germline V gene, CDR1 is SGHNT and CDR2 is YYREEE (reference sequence). This CDR3 comprises 15 residues. Here the CDR3 DNA reads TGTGCCAGCAGCCCGGAAGGGACAGCCACAGATACGCAGTATTTT. Translation gives CASSPEGTATDTQYF.

This clone has a handful of counts. It differs at one base from a far larger clone, so likely a read error. V is TRBV5-1 and J is TRBJ1-6; D is perhaps TRBD1 (5 bases). The CDR3 has 18 residues. V was cut by 3 bases and J by 0 bases, with 16 bases left in between. In germline, CDR1 is SGHRS, CDR2 YFSETQ. The CDR3 coding sequence is TGCGCCAGCAGCTCCCGGGACTCCGGGAGCTCCTATAATTCACCCCTCCACTTT. It is translated as CASSSRDSGSSYNSPLHF.

V gene TRBV28 combines with J gene TRBJ2-7; 7 positions agree with TRBD1. Looked up from germline, CDR1 is MDHEN and CDR2 is SYDVKM. The CDR3 sequence is 13 residues long. V shed 3 bases and J 3 bases; nucleotides not matched to a gene: 2. This CDR3 is CASSLTGNYEQYV. In DNA form, the CDR3 reads TGTGCCAGCAGTTTGACAGGGAACTACGAGCAGTACGTC.

This clone has more than one count but fewer than ten. The chain links TRBV13 to TRBJ1-1; the D is unclear. This CDR3 comprises 13 residues. The germline V and J ends were trimmed by 5 bases and 5 bases, with 12 bases remaining between them. CDR1 and CDR2 from the germline V gene are PRHDT and FYEKMQ (reference sequence). The CDR3 region is CASSGDSRTEAFF. The CDR3 DNA reads TGTGCCAGCAGCGGCGACTCTCGGACTGAAGCTTTCTTT.